These T cell receptor beta chains were read from a single sample in a study of T cells in Graves' hyperthyroidism and ophthalmopathy. TCRdb independently ran MiXCR on the multiplex PCR reads; one entry per CDR3 protein. The sample carries approximately 640,000 distinct CDR3 sequences, 45% recorded once. The material sequenced was peripheral blood or thyroid tissue (not recorded which). The source is an adult man with Graves' disease, either hyperthyroidism or ophthalmopathy (not recorded which). Each CDR3 is given with its conserved first and last residue. The D gene is left open where the match is weak. Only part of the rows carry a size: once, few, many, or a class if the clone is expanded.

CDR3 DNA	CDR3 protein	clone size	D gene	V gene	J gene
TGTGCCATCAGTTCCTTCGATAGCAATCAGCCCCAGCATTTT	CAISSFDSNQPQHF	-	-	TRBV10-3	TRBJ1-5
TGCAGCGTTGAAGGGCGGGGGGAAAAGACCATATATTTT	CSVEGRGEKTIYF	few	-	TRBV29-1	TRBJ1-3
TGTGCCAGCAGACCAGGGGCCTCTAACTATGGCTACACCTTC	CASRPGASNYGYTF	few	-	TRBV7-2	TRBJ1-2
TGCAGTGCTAGAGCGCCCCGGGACAGCGGAGCTTTCTTT	CSARAPRDSGAFF	-	TRBD1	TRBV20-1	TRBJ1-1
TGTGCCACCAGCAGGACTAGCGGCGAAGAGACCCAGTACTTC	CATSRTSGEETQYF	-	TRBD2	TRBV15	TRBJ2-5
TGTGCCAGCAGCCAAGAGAGGTCAGAGCACACCATATATTTT	CASSQERSEHTIYF	-	-	TRBV7-2	TRBJ1-3
TGTGCCAGCAGCTTAGCCCCTCTGCCTTACGGGGAGCAGTACTTC	CASSLAPLPYGEQYF	-	-	TRBV7-2	TRBJ2-7
TGTGCCATCAGTGAGTCGACTAGCGGGGGGTCTTCCTACGGGCAGTACTTC	CAISESTSGGSSYGQYF	-	TRBD2	TRBV2	TRBJ2-7
TGCAGCTTAACAGGGGCTGGAAACACCATATATTTT	CSLTGAGNTIYF	-	TRBD1	TRBV29-1	TRBJ1-3
TGCAGTGCCCCGGCCCGGGGGGGACAAGAGACCCAGTACTTC	CSAPARGGQETQYF	-	TRBD2	TRBV20-1	TRBJ2-5
TGTGCCAGCGGGGGAGAGGGTTATGGCTACACCTTC	CASGGEGYGYTF	few	-	TRBV7-3	TRBJ1-2
TGTGCCAGCAGCCTAAGACAGGGGCCTCACACTGAAGCTTTCTTT	CASSLRQGPHTEAFF	few	TRBD1	TRBV7-9	TRBJ1-1
TGTGCCAGCAGTGCCCAGACGGTCGAAGCTTTCTTT	CASSAQTVEAFF	once	-	TRBV25-1	TRBJ1-1
TGTGCCAGCAGTGCTAGAGATCGTCAGGGGTACTATGGCTACACCTTC	CASSARDRQGYYGYTF	-	-	TRBV6-4	TRBJ1-2
TGTGCCACCAGCAGAGCCGGGACAGGGAATGGCTACACCTTC	CATSRAGTGNGYTF	-	TRBD1	TRBV15	TRBJ1-2
TGTGCCAGCAGCGTAGGCGGACTAGCGTCCTACGAGCAGTACTTC	CASSVGGLASYEQYF	-	TRBD2	TRBV9	TRBJ2-7
TGTGCCAGCTTGGCGGGACAGGGCGAGAGCACTGAAGCTTTCTTT	CASLAGQGESTEAFF	-	TRBD1	TRBV25-1	TRBJ1-1
TGTGCCAGCAGCCAAGTGTCCCGGGGCTTT	CASSQVSRGF	-	-	TRBV14	TRBJ1-1
TGCGCCAGCAGCCAAGCAGGGGGCCAGGCCGGTCAGCCCCAGCATTTT	CASSQAGGQAGQPQHF	-	TRBD1	TRBV5-1	TRBJ1-5
TGTGCCAGCAGCTTAGGCCAGCCGTATAATTCACCCCTCCACTTT	CASSLGQPYNSPLHF	many	-	TRBV7-6	TRBJ1-6
TGTGCCAGCAGTTTCGTGGCCACTGAAGCTTTCTTT	CASSFVATEAFF	many	-	TRBV12-3/TRBV12-4	TRBJ1-1
TGTGCCAGCAGTGGATCCAGGGGGTTCGGTCAGCCCCAGCATTTT	CASSGSRGFGQPQHF	few	TRBD1	TRBV2	TRBJ1-5
TGTGCCAGCAGCGCCGAGGACAGGGGGCGGACTGAAGCTTTCTTT	CASSAEDRGRTEAFF	few	TRBD1	TRBV7-9	TRBJ1-1
TGTGCCAGCAGTGAAGGGATCGGAAATTCACCCCTCCACTTT	CASSEGIGNSPLHF	many	-	TRBV25-1	TRBJ1-6
TGCAGTGCTATAACGGGGGCTGCAGGGAATTCACCCCTCCACTTT	CSAITGAAGNSPLHF	-	-	TRBV20-1	TRBJ1-6
TGTGCCAGCAGCTCCCAGGGACAGGGCTACGAGCAGTACTTC	CASSSQGQGYEQYF	many	TRBD1	TRBV7-2	TRBJ2-7
TGTGCCAGCGACACAGGGGACGAGCAGTACTTC	CASDTGDEQYF	-	TRBD1	TRBV9	TRBJ2-7
TGTGCCAGCAGCCAAGACGGTTCGGGTTACAATCAGCCCCAGCATTTT	CASSQDGSGYNQPQHF	-	-	TRBV7-9	TRBJ1-5
TGCGCCAGCAGCTTGGCCGTGACAGGGTTTAGCGAGCAGTACTTC	CASSLAVTGFSEQYF	-	TRBD1	TRBV5-1	TRBJ2-7
TGTGCCAGCAGCCTAACCGGGGTACAGCAGCCCCAGCATTTT	CASSLTGVQQPQHF	many	-	TRBV7-9	TRBJ1-5
TGTGCCATCAAGTGGGACGAGAACACTGAAGCTTTCTTT	CAIKWDENTEAFF	many	-	TRBV10-3	TRBJ1-1
TGCACTGCTCGTCTCACAGTCATGAACACTGAAGCTTTCTTT	CTARLTVMNTEAFF	-	-	TRBV20-1	TRBJ1-1
TGTGCCAGCAGCTTAGGGGACAGGGATGCTAATGAAAAACTGTTTTTT	CASSLGDRDANEKLFF	many	TRBD1	TRBV7-9	TRBJ1-4
TGTGCCAGCAGTGGTAGCAGGGAACCCTACGAGCAGTACTTC	CASSGSREPYEQYF	-	-	TRBV2	TRBJ2-7
TGTGCCAGCAGTCCGTATATGAACAATCAGCCCCAGCATTTT	CASSPYMNNQPQHF	-	-	TRBV2	TRBJ1-5
TGCAGTGCTGTGACAGGGGCACGGACTGAAGCTTTCTTT	CSAVTGARTEAFF	-	TRBD1	TRBV20-1	TRBJ1-1
TGTGCCATCAGTGACCCAACAGGGGATGGCTACACCTTC	CAISDPTGDGYTF	few	TRBD1	TRBV10-3	TRBJ1-2
TGCAGTGCCAGACTAGCGGGAGTATCCTACGAGCAGTACTTC	CSARLAGVSYEQYF	many	TRBD2	TRBV20-1	TRBJ2-7
TGTGCCAGCAGCCCAGGGGGGGGCGGGGTGTCTGAAGCTTTCTTT	CASSPGGGGVSEAFF	many	TRBD1	TRBV7-3	TRBJ1-1
TGTGCCAGCAGCTTGGCGGGACGGGGGGACTACGAGCAGTACTTC	CASSLAGRGDYEQYF	-	TRBD2	TRBV5-4	TRBJ2-7